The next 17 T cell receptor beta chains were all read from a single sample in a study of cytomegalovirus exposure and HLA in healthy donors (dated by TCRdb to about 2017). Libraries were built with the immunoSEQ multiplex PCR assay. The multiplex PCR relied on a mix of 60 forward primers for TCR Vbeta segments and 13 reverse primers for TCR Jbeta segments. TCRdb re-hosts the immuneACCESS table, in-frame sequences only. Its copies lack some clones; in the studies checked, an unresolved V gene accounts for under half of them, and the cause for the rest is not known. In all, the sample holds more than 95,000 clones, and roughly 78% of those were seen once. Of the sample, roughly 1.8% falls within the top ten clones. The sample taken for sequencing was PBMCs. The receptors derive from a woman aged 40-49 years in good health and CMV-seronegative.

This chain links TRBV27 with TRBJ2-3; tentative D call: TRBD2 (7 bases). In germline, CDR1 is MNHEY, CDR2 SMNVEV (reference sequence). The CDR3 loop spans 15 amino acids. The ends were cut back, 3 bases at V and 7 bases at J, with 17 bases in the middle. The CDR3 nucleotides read TGTGCCAGCAGTTTGATGGTGGGGGGGCCTAATACGCAGTATTTT. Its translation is CASSLMVGGPNTQYF.

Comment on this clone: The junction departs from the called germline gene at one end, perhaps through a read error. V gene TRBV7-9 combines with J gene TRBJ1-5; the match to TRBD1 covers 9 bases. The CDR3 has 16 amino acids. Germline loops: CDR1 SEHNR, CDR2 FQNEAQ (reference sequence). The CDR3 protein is CSSSRSFTGGGQPQHF. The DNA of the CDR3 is TGTTCCAGCAGCCGCTCCTTTACAGGGGGCGGTCAGCCCCAGCATTTT. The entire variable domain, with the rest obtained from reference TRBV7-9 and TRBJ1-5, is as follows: DTGVSQNPRHKITKRGQNVTFRCDPISEHNRLYWYRQTLGQGPEFLTYFQNEAQLEKSRLLSDRFSAERPKGSFSTLEIQRTEQGDSAMYLCSSSRSFTGGGQPQHFGDGTRLSIL.

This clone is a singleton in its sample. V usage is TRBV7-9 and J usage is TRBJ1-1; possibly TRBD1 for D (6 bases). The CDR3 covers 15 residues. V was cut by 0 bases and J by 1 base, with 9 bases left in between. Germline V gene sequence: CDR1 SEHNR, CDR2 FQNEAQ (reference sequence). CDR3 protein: CASSLAGGRNTEAFF. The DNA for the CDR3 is TGTGCCAGCAGCTTAGCAGGGGGAAGGAACACTGAAGCTTTCTTT.

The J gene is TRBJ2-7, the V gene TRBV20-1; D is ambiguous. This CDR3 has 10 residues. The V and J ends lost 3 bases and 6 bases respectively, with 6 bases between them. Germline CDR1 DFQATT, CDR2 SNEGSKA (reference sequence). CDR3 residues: CSASPSEQYF. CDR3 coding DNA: TGCAGTGCTAGTCCATCCGAGCAGTACTTC.

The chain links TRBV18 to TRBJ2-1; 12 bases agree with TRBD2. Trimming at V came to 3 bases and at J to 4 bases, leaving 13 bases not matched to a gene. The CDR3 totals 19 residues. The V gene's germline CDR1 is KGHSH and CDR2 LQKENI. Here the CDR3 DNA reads TGTGCCAGCTCACCGCCGGGACTAGCGGGTTCCCTAACTTACAATGAGCAGTTCTTC. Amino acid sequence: CASSPPGLAGSLTYNEQFF.

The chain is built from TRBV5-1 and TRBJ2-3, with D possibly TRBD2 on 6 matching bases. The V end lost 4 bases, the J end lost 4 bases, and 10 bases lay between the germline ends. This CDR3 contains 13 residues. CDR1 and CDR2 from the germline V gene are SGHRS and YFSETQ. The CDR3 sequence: CASSRASADTQYF. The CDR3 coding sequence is TGCGCCAGCAGCCGAGCTAGCGCAGATACGCAGTATTTT.

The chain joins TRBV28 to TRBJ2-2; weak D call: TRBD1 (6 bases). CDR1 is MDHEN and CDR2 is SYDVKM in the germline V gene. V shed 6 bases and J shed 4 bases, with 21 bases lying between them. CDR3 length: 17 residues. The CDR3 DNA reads TGTGCCAGCAGCCCTCGAAACCTCAGGGGTCCCACCGGGGAGCTGTTTTTT. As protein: CASSPRNLRGPTGELFF.

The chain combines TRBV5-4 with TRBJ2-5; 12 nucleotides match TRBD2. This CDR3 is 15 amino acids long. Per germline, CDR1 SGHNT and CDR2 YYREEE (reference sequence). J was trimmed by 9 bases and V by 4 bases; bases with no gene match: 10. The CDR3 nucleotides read TGTGCCAGCAGCCAAGGACTAGCGGGAAGGGGGGCCCAGTACTTC. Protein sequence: CASSQGLAGRGAQYF.

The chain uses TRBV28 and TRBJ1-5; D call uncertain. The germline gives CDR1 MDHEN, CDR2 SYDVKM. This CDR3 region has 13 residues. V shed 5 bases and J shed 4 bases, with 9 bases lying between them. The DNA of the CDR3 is TGTGCCAGCAGTCCGACATCGAATCAGCCCCAGCATTTT. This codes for CASSPTSNQPQHF.

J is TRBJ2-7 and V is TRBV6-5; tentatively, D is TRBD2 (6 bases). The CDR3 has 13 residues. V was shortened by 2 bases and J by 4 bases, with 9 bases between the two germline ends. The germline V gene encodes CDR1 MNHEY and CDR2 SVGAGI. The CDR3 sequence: CASSYRGIYEQYF. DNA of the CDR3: TGTGCCAGCAGTTACCGGGGGATTTACGAGCAGTACTTC.

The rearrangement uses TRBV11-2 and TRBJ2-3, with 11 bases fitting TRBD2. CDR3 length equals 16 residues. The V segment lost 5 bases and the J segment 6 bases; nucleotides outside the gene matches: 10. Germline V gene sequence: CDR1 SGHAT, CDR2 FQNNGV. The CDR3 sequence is CASSVGGASGRDTQYF. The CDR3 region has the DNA TGTGCCAGCAGCGTAGGGGGGGCTAGCGGGAGGGATACGCAGTATTTT.

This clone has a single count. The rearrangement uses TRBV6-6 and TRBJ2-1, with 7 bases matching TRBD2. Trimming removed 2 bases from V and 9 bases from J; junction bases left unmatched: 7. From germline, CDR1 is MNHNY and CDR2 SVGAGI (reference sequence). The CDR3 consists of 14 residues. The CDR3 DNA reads TGTGCCAGCAGTTACCCACTAGCGATAGGTGAGCAGTTCTTC. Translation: CASSYPLAIGEQFF.

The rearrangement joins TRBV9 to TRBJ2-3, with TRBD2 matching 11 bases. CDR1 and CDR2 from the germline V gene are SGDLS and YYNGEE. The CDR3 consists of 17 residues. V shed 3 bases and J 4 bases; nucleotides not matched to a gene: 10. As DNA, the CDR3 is TGTGCCAGCAGCGGACAACTAGCGGGAGCCGGTCCAGATACGCAGTATTTT. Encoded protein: CASSGQLAGAGPDTQYF.

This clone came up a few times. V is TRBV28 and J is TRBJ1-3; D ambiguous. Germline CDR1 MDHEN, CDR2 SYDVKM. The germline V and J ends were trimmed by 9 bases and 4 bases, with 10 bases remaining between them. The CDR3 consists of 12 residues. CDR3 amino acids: CASGLVGNTIYF. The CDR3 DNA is TGTGCCAGTGGACTGGTAGGAAACACCATATATTTT.

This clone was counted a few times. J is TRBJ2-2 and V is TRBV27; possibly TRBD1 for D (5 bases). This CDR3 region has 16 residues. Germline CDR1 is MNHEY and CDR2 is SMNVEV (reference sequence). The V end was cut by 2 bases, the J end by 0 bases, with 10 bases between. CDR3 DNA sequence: TGTGCCAGCAGTTTACAGGGAAGGTCGAACACCGGGGAGCTGTTTTTT. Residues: CASSLQGRSNTGELFF.

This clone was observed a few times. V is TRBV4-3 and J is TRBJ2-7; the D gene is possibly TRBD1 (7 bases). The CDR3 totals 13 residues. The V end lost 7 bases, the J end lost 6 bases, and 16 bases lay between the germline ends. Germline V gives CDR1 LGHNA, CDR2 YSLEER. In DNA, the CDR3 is TGCGCCAGCAACATGGCAGGGGGGTCCGAGCAGTACTTC. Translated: CASNMAGGSEQYF.

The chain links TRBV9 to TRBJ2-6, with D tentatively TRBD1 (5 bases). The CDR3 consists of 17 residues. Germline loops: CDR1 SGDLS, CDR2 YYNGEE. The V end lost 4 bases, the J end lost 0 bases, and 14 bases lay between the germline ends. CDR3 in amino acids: CASSPPLDSSGANVLTF. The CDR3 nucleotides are TGTGCCAGCAGCCCTCCGTTAGACAGCTCTGGGGCCAACGTCCTGACTTTC.